This is a list of T cell receptor beta chains from one sample in a study of T cells in Graves' hyperthyroidism and ophthalmopathy. MiXCR was run by TCRdb on the multiplex PCR reads, yielding one entry per CDR3 protein. Of about 690,000 distinct CDR3 sequences in the sample, 17% were seen once. The sequencing sample was made of blood. Receptor source: a man aged 50-59 years with Graves' hyperthyroidism. Both conserved end residues are part of each CDR3. D genes are given only for firm matches. Size values are once, few and many counts, or a class for expanded clones, and some rows have none.

d_gene | j_gene | abundance | v_gene | CDR3nt | CDR3aa
TRBD1 | TRBJ2-1 | many | TRBV27 | TGTGCCAGCAGTACCCACAGGGGGGAATCTTACAATGAGCAGTTCTTC | CASSTHRGESYNEQFF
TRBD2 | TRBJ2-1 | few | TRBV6-1 | TGTGCCAGCAGTTCGGGAACTAGCGGGACCCCCTCCTACAATGAGCAGTTCTTC | CASSSGTSGTPSYNEQFF
- | TRBJ1-6 | many | TRBV6-1 | TGTGCCAGCAGTTCGAACATATGGGTACTTGATAATTCACCCCTCCACTTT | CASSSNIWVLDNSPLHF
- | TRBJ2-7 | few | TRBV18 | TGTGCCAGCTCACCACCAGGGTTCCACGAGCAGTACTTC | CASSPPGFHEQYF
TRBD1 | TRBJ1-2 | many | TRBV6-1 | TGTGCCAGCAGGCAACAGGGGGCGAACTATGGCTACACCTTC | CASRQQGANYGYTF
- | TRBJ1-1 | many | TRBV19 | TGTGCCAGTAGTATTATTGCCGGCGGAGCTTTCTTT | CASSIIAGGAFF
TRBD2 | TRBJ2-5 | - | TRBV27 | TGTGCCAGCAGTTTATGGGGGACTAGCGGGAGAATTGGTCAAGAGACCCAGTACTTC | CASSLWGTSGRIGQETQYF
- | TRBJ2-1 | few | TRBV9 | TGTGCCAGCAGCAGGTCGGAGGGGGGATACAATGAGCAGTTCTTC | CASSRSEGGYNEQFF
TRBD1 | TRBJ2-1 | many | TRBV7-2 | TGTGCCAGCAGCTTAGTGGGGACAGGGCACAATGAGCAGTTCTTC | CASSLVGTGHNEQFF
- | TRBJ1-1 | many | TRBV6-2/TRBV6-3 | TGTGCCAGCAGCCCCGAGGCGTGGGGCAGGGCTGAGACTGAAGCTTTCTTT | CASSPEAWGRAETEAFF
- | TRBJ2-1 | few | TRBV28 | TGTGCCAGCACCCACCACAGCTCCTACAATGAGCAGTTCTTC | CASTHHSSYNEQFF
- | TRBJ2-1 | - | TRBV7-2 | TGTGCCAGCAGCTCAGCGACGGCCTCCTACAATGAGCAGTTCTTC | CASSSATASYNEQFF
TRBD1 | TRBJ2-7 | - | TRBV24-1 | TGTGCCACCAGTCCGGGACAGGGGTACGAGCAGTACTTC | CATSPGQGYEQYF
- | TRBJ2-1 | many | TRBV2 | TGTGCCAAACAAAGGGGACTGGGGTACAATGAGCAGTTCTTC | CAKQRGLGYNEQFF
- | TRBJ2-2 | many | TRBV30 | TGTGCCTGGAATTCATGGGGGAAGGACACCGGGGAGCTGTTTTTT | CAWNSWGKDTGELFF
- | TRBJ2-3 | - | TRBV29-1 | TGCAGCGTTGAAGATCGGAACAGGGAACCAGATACGCAGTATTTT | CSVEDRNREPDTQYF
- | TRBJ2-4 | - | TRBV13 | TGTGCCACTAGGGAGGGGGTTTCAGAAAACATTCAGTACTTC | CATREGVSENIQYF
- | TRBJ2-5 | many | TRBV24-1 | TGTGCCACCAGTGATTTGCGGACAGCACAAGAGACCCAGTACTTC | CATSDLRTAQETQYF